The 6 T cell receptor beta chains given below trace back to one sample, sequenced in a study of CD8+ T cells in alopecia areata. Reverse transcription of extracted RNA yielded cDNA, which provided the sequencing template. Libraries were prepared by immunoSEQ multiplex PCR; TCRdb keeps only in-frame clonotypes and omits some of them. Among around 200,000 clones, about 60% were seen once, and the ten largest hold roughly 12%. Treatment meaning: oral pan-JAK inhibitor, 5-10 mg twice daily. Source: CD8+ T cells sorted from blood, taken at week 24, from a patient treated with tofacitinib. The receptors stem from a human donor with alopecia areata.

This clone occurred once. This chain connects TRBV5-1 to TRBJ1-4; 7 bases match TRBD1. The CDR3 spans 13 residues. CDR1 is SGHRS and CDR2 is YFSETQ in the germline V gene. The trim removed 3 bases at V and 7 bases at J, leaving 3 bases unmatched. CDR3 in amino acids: CASSYAGGEKLFF. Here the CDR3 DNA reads TGCGCCAGCAGCTACGCAGGGGGTGAAAAACTGTTTTTT.

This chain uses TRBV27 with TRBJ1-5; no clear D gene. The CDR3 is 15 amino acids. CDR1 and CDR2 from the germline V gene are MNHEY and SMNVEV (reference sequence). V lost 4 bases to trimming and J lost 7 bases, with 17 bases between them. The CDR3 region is CASSSFYGGEQPQHF. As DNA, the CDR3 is TGTGCCAGCAGTTCCTTTTATGGCGGGGAACAGCCCCAGCATTTT.

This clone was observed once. CDR3 loop: CASSLREREQPQHF. In nucleotides, the CDR3 is TGTGCCAGCAGCTTAAGGGAACGGGAGCAGCCCCAGCATTTT. J is TRBJ1-5 and V is TRBV5-4; D is ambiguous. Between the trimmed V and J ends, which lost 2 bases and 7 bases, there was a span of 13 bases. The CDR3 is made up of 14 amino acids. The germline gives CDR1 SGHNT, CDR2 YYREEE (reference sequence).

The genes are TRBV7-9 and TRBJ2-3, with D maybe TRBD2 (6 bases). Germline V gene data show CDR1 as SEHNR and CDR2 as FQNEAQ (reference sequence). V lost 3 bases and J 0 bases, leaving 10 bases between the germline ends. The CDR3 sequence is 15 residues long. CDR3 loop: CASSFVGRSTDTQYF. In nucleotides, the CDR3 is TGTGCCAGCAGCTTCGTGGGGAGGAGCACAGATACGCAGTATTTT. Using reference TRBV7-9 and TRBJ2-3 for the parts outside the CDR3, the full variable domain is DTGVSQNPRHKITKRGQNVTFRCDPISEHNRLYWYRQTLGQGPEFLTYFQNEAQLEKSRLLSDRFSAERPKGSFSTLEIQRTEQGDSAMYLCASSFVGRSTDTQYFGPGTRLTVL.

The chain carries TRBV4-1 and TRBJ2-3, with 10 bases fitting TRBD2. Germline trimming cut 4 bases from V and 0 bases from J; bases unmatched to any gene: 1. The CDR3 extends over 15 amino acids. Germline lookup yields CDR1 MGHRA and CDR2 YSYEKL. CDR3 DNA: TGCGCCAGCAGCCCTAGCGGGGGAAGCACAGATACGCAGTATTTT. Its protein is CASSPSGGSTDTQYF.

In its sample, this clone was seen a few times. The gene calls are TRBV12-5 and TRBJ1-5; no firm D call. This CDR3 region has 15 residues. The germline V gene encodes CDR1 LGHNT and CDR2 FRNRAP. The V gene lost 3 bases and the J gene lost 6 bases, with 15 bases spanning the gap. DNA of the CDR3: TGTGCTAGTGGTTTTTTTGGAGGCCGGGGTCAGCCCCAGCATTTT. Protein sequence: CASGFFGGRGQPQHF.